This T cell receptor beta chain stems from a study of blood T cell repertoires in COVID-19. Using immunoSEQ multiplex PCR, the repertoire was profiled, and TCRdb retains in-frame clones only, with some absent. The repertoire holds 250,000 to 400,000 clones, 70% to 90% seen once, with 1.5% to 2% in the top ten. V gave up 6 bases and J gave up 1 base, with 9 bases separating them. Germline V gene data show CDR1 as SNHLY and CDR2 as FYNNEI. The CDR3 runs to 13 residues. This chain connects TRBV2 to TRBJ1-1; no firm D call. Sequenced material: peripheral blood. The sequence came from a woman aged 30 to 39 with COVID-19, enrolled during active disease. CDR3 protein: CASRRLANTEAFF. CDR3 coding DNA: TGTGCCAGCAGGAGGTTGGCGAACACTGAAGCTTTCTTT.